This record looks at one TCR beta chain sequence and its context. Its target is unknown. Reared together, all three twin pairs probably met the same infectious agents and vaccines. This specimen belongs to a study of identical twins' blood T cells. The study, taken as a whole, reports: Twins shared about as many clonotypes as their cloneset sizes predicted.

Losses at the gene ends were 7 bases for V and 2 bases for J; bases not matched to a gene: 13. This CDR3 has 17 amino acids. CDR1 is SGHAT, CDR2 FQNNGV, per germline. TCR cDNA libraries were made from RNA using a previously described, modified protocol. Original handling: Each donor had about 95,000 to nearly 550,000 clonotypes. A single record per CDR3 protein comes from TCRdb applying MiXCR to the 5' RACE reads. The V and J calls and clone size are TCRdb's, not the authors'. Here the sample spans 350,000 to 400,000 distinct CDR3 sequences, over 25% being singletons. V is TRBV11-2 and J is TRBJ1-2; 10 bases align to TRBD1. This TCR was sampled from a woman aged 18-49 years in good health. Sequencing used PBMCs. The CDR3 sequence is CASISPFDRGPNYGYTF. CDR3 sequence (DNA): TGTGCCAGCATCTCACCATTTGACAGGGGGCCCAACTATGGCTACACCTTC.